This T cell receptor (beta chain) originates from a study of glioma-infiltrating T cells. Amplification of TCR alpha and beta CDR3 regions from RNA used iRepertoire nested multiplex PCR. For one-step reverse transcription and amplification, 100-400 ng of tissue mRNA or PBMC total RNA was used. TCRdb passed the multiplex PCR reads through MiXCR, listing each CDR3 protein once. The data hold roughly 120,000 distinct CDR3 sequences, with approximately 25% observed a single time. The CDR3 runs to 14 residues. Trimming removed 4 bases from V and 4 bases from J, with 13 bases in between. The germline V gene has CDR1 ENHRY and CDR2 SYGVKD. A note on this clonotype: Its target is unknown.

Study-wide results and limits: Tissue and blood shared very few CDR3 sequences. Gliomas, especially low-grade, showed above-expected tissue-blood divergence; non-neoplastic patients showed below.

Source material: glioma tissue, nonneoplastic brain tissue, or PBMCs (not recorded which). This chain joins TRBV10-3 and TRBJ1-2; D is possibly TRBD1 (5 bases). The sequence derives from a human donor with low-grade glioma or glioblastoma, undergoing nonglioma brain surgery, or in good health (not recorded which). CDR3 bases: TGTGCCATCAGTGGAGGGAGCCAGGGCTATGGCTACACCTTC. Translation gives CAISGGSQGYGYTF.